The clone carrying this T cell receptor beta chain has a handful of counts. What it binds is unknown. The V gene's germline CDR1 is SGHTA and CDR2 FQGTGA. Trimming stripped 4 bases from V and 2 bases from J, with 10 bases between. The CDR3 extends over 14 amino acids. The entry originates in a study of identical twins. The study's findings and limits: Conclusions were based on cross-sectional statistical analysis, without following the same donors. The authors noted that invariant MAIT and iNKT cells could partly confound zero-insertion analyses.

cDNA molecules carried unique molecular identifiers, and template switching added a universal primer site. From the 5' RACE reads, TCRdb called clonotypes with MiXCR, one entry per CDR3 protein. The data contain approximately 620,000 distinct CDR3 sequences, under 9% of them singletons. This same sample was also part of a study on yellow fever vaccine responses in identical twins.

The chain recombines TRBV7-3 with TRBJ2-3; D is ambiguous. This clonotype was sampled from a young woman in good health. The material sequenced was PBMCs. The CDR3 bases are TGTGCCAGCAGCTCCGATCCGAACACAGATACGCAGTATTTT. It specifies CASSSDPNTDTQYF.